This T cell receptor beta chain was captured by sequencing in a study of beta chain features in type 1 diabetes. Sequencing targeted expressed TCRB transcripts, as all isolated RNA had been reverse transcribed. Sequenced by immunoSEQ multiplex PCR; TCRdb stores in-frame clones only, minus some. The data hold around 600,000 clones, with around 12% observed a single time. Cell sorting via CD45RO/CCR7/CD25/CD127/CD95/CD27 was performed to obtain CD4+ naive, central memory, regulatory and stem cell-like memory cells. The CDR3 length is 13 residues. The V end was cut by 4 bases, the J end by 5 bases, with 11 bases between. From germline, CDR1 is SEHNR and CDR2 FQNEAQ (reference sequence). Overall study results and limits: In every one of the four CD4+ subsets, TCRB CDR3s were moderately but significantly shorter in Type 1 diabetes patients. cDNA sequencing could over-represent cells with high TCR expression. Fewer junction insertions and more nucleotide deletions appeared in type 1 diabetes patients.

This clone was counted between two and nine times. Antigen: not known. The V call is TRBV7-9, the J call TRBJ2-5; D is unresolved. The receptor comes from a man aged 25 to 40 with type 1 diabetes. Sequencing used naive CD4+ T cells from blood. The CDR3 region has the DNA TGTGCCAGCAGCTCTTCAGGAATTGAGACCCAGTACTTC. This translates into CASSSSGIETQYF.